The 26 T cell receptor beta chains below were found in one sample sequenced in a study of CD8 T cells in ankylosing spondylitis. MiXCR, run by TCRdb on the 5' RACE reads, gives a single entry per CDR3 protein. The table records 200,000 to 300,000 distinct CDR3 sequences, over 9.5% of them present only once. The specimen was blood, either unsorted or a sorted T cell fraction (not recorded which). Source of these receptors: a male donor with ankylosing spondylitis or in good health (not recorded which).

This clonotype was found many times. The CDR3 protein is CASSLEGARGDTQYF. The CDR3 DNA sequence: TGTGCCAGCAGTTTGGAGGGGGCGCGTGGAGATACGCAGTATTTT. This chain connects TRBV27 to TRBJ2-3, with a tentative D call TRBD1 (7 bases). CDR1 is MNHEY and CDR2 is SMNVEV in the germline V gene (reference sequence). Trimming pared 3 bases from V and 5 bases from J, leaving 15 bases between. This CDR3 region has 15 residues.

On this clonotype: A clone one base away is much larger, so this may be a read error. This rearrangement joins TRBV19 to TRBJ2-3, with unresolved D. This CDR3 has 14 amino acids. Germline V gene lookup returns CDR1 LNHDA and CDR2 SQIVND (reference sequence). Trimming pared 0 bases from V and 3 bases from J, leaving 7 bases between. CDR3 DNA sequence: TGTGCCAGTAGTATAGATGAGGTGACAGATACGCAGTATTTT. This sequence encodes CASSIDEVTDTQYF.

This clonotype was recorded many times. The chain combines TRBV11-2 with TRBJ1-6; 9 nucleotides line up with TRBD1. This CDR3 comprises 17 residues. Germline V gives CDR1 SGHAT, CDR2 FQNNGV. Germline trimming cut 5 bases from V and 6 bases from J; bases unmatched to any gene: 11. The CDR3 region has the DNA TGTGCCAGCAGCCTACTCCACACAGGGGGCGGTAATTCACCCCTCCACTTT. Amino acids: CASSLLHTGGGNSPLHF.

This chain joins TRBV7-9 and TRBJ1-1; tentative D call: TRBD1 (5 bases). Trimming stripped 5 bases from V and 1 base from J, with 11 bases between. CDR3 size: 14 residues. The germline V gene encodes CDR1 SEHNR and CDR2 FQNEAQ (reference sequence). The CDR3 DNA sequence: TGTGCCAGCAGCGTTGACAGAGGGAACACTGAAGCTTTCTTT. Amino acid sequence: CASSVDRGNTEAFF.

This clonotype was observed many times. CDR3 sequence: CSVVTGPPQSAFF. The CDR3 DNA sequence: TGCAGCGTTGTAACAGGCCCCCCGCAGTCGGCTTTCTTT. The chain has TRBV29-1 and TRBJ1-1; D is possibly TRBD1 (5 bases). The CDR3 spans 13 residues. Germline V gene sequence: CDR1 SQVTM, CDR2 ANQGSEA. V was cut by 4 bases and J by 11 bases, with 20 bases left in between.

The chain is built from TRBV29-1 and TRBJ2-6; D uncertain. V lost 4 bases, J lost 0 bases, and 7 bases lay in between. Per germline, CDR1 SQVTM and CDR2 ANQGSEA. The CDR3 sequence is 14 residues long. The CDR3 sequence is CSVAVASGANVLTF. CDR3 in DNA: TGCAGCGTTGCGGTGGCCTCTGGGGCCAACGTCCTGACTTTC.

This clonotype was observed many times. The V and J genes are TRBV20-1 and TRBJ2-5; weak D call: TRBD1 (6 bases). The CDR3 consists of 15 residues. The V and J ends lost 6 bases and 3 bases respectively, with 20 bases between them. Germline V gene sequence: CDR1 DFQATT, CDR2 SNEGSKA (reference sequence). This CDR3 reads CSAENTGHVKETQYF. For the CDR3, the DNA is TGCAGTGCAGAAAACACGGGACACGTTAAAGAGACCCAGTACTTC.

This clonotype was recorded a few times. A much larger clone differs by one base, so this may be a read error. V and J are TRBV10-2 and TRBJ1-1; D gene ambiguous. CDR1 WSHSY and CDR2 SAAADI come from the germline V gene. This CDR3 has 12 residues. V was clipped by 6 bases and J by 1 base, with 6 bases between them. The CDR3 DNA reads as TGCGCCAGCAGCCCGGAGAACACTGAAGCTTTCTTT. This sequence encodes CASSPENTEAFF.

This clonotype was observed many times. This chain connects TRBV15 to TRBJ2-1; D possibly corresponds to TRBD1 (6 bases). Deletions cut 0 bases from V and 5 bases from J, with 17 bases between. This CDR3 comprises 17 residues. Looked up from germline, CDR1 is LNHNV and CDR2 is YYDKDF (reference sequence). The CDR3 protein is CATSRDPGAPPHNEQFF. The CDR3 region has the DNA TGTGCCACCAGCAGAGATCCAGGGGCGCCCCCCCACAATGAGCAGTTCTTC.

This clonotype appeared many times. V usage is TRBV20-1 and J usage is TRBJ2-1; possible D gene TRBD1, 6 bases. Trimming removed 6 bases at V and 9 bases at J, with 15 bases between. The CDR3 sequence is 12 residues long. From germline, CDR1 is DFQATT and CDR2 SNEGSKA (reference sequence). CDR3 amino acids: CSAGAPGIEQFF. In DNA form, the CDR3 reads TGCAGTGCGGGGGCCCCAGGTATTGAGCAGTTCTTC.

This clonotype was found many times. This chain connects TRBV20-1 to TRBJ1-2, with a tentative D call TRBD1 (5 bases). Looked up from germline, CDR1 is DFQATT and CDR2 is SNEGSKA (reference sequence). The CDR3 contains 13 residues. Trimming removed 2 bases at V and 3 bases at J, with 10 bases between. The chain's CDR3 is CSARSREDYGYTF. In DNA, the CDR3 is TGCAGTGCTAGATCCAGGGAGGACTATGGCTACACCTTC.

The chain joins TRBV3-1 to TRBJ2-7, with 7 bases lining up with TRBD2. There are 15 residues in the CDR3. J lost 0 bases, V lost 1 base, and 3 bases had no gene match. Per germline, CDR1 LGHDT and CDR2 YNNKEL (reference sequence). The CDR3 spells CASSQVGGSSYEQYF. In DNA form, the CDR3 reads TGTGCCAGCAGCCAAGTGGGCGGGAGCTCCTACGAGCAGTACTTC.

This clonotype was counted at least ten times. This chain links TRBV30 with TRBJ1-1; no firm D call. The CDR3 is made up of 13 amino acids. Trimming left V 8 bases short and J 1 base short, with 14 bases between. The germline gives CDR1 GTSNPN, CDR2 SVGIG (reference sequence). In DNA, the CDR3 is TGTGCCGGGAAGAGGGTCTCGAACACTGAAGCTTTCTTT. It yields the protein CAGKRVSNTEAFF.

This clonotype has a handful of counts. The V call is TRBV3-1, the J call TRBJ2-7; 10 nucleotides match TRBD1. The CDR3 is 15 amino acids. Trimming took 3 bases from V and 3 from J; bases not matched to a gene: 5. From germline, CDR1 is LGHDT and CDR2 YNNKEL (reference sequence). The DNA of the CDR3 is TGTGCCAGCAGCCATAGCGGGACAGGGGACTACGAGCAGTACTTC. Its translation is CASSHSGTGDYEQYF.

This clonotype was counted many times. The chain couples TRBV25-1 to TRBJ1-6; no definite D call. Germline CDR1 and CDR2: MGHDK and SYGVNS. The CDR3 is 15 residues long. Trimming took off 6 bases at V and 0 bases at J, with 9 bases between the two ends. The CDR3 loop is CASRQTSSYNSPLHF. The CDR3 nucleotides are TGTGCCAGCAGACAGACTAGCTCCTATAATTCACCCCTCCACTTT.

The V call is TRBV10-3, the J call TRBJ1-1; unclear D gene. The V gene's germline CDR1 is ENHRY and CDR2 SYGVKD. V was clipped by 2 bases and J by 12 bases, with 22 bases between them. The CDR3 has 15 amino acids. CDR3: CAISEERASTLFPFF. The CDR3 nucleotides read TGTGCCATCAGTGAGGAACGGGCCTCGACGCTTTTTCCTTTCTTT.

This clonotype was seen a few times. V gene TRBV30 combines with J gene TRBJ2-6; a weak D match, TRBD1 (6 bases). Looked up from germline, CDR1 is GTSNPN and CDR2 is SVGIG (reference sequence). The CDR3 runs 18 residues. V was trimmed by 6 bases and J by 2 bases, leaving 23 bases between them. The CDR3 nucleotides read TGTGCCTGCTCCCTTGTTAGGGGGACAAGCACTGGGGCCAACGTCCTGACTTTC. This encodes CACSLVRGTSTGANVLTF.

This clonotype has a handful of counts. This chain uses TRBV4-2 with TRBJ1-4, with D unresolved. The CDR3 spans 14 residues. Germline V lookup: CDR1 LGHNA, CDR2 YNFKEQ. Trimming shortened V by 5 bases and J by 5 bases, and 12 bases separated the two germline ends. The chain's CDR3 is CASSGEGQNEKLFF. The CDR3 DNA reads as TGTGCCAGCAGCGGGGAAGGGCAAAATGAAAAACTGTTTTTT.

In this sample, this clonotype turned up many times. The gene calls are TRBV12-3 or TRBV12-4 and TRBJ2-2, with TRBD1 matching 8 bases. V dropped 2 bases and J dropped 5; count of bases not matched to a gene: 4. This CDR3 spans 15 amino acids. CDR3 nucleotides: TGTGCCAGCAGTTTAAGGACAGGGTGGACCGGGGAGCTGTTTTTT. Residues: CASSLRTGWTGELFF.

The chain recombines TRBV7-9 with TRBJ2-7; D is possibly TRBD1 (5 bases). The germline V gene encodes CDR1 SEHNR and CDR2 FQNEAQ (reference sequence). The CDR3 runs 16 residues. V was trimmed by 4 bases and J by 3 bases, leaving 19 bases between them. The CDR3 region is CASSSSGQRGYYEQYF. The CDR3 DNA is TGTGCCAGCAGCTCCTCCGGACAACGAGGATACTACGAGCAGTACTTC.

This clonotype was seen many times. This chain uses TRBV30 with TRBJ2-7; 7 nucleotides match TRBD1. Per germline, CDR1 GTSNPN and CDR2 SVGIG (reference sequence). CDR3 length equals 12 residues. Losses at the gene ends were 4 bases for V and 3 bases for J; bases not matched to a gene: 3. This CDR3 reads CAWIRDSYEQYF. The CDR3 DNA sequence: TGTGCCTGGATCCGGGACAGCTACGAGCAGTACTTC.

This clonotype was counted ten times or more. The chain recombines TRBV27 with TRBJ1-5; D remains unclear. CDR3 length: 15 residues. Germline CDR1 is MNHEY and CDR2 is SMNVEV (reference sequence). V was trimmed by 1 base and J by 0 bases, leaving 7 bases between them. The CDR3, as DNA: TGTGCCAGCAGTTTATATGTCAGTAGCAATCAGCCCCAGCATTTT. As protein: CASSLYVSSNQPQHF.

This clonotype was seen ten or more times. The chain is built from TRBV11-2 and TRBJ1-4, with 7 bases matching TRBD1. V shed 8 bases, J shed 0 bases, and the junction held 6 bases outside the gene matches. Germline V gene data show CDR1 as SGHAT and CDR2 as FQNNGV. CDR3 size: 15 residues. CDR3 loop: CASSLGTATNEKLFF. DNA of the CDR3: TGTGCCAGCTCTCTTGGGACAGCAACTAATGAAAAACTGTTTTTT.

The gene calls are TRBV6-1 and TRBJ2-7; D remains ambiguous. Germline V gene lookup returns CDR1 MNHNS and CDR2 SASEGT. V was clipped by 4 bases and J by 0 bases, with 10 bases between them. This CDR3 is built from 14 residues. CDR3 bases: TGTGCCAGCAGTGCCCAGGAGCCCTCCTACGAGCAGTACTTC. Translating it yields CASSAQEPSYEQYF.

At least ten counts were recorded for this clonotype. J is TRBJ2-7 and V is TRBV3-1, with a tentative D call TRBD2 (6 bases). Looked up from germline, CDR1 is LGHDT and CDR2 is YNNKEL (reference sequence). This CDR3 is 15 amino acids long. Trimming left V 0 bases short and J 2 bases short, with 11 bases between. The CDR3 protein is CASSQDGGGAYEQYF. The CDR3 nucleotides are TGTGCCAGCAGCCAAGACGGAGGCGGGGCCTACGAGCAGTACTTC.

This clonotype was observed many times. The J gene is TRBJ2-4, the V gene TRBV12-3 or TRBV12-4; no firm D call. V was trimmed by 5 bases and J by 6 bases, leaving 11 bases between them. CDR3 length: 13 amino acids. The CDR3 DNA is TGTGCCAGCAGTCTGGAGCCCGGAAACATTCAGTACTTC. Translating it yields CASSLEPGNIQYF.